The clone carrying this T cell receptor beta chain has only one observation. This entry belongs to a study of radiotherapy plus CTLA-4 blockade in lung cancer. As for the study in general: Objective response was observed in about 19% of patients, and disease control in around 31%.

Only in-frame clones appear in the TCRdb table, and some are missing; sequencing was by immunoSEQ multiplex PCR. Altogether about 51,000 clones are present, 60% to 80% being singletons, with the ten largest covering over 2%. V lost 3 bases and J 7 bases, leaving 4 bases between the germline ends. Germline V gene sequence: CDR1 SEHNR, CDR2 FQNEAQ (reference sequence). The CDR3 contains 11 residues. The input for sequencing was peripheral blood, taken from a patient treated with radiotherapy plus ipilimumab. V is TRBV7-9 and J is TRBJ2-1; D is undetermined. This clonotype was obtained from a human donor with non-small cell lung cancer whose response to radiotherapy plus ipilimumab could not be evaluated. Written as DNA, the CDR3 is TGTGCCAGCAGCTTGGCTAATGAGCAGTTCTTC. Translation gives CASSLANEQFF. Full variable domain (remainder filled in from reference TRBV7-9 and TRBJ2-1): DTGVSQNPRHKITKRGQNVTFRCDPISEHNRLYWYRQTLGQGPEFLTYFQNEAQLEKSRLLSDRFSAERPKGSFSTLEIQRTEQGDSAMYLCASSLANEQFFGPGTRLTVL.